This T cell receptor beta chain originates from a study of shared T cell receptors in the human thymus (dated by TCRdb to about 2021). As for the study more broadly: The study investigated the way shared, self-reactive T-cell receptor alpha chains are produced in the human thymus.

With respect to this clone: The clone's antigen remains unknown. One base away there is no much larger clone; base qualities are not given.

CDR1 and CDR2 were assigned from the germline V gene (reference sequence) as SGHAT and FQDESV. Spanning cysteine to phenylalanine, the CDR3 consists of 17 amino acids. Only the CDR3 region is kept as DNA, spanning 51 bases read in frame from base 1. Germline trimming amounts to 5 bases on V and 6 bases on J, with 15 as the count of junction bases outside the gene matches. Library generation was performed with the immunoSEQ multiplex PCR assay. In its TCRdb copy, this immuneACCESS table keeps in-frame sequences only and misses some clones. Where compared with another copy, unresolved V genes explain less than half of these, and the others have no known cause. The sample table records about 540,000 clones; about 84% of these occur just once. The ten top clones hold about 0.013% of the sample. The same sample was also used in a study of human thymus T cells. The second investigation adds: Immunologically healthy infants undergoing open corrective cardiac surgery for congenital heart defects in Finland were used as donors. Thymus tissue was obtained as surgical resects removed during corrective cardiac surgery. Usage of V and J gene segments appeared to be biased in both the thymic and the peripheral blood repertoires. The related research found that thymic TCR repertoires overlapped highly between unrelated individuals. TCR alpha and beta repertoires from roughly eight infant thymus samples and a few related peripheral blood samples were characterized in the study. Donor ages ranging from about 6 to 244 days were recorded, and over 5 male and a couple of female infants were included in the cohort. Thymocytes were freed from the tissue by mechanical means and kept at -70 degrees C as pellets of roughly 9-30 million cells. A QIAsymphony instrument was used to extract genomic DNA from frozen cell pellets. TCRB and TCRAD loci were amplified from a standardized quantity of quality-controlled genomic DNA using the immunoSEQ multiplex PCR assay. The amplicons covered the V(D)J region and were long enough to include the CDR3 and to identify the V and J genes. Amplicon sequencing was performed on an Illumina platform through the commercial immunoSEQ service. Primer bias and sequencing errors were corrected as previously described, and TCRAD and TCRB definitions were based on the IMGT database. immunoSEQ Analyzer 3.0 and VDJTools were used for repertoire analysis, which covered basic statistics, V/J segment usage, diversity estimates, rarefaction and pairwise overlap. Diversity was estimated with Chao1, ChaoE, Efron-Thisted, Shannon and inverse Simpson indices, and also on datasets down-sampled to the smallest sample. Repertoire overlap was assessed by strict matching of CDR3 nucleotide sequence, V gene and J gene, and clustering was done by Jaccard-based multidimensional scaling. Thymus samples yielded on average approximately 800,000 unique TCRB clonotypes, compared with 80,000 to 85,000 from blood samples.

The TCR comes from a boy younger than two with a congenital heart defect. Donor details come from another sample of the same person, matched by shared clones. The chain employs TRBV11-1 and TRBJ2-1; 8 middle bases align to TRBD2. Sequencing used thymocytes. The CDR3 loop reads CASSAGIEREYRNEQFF. The DNA is TGTGCCAGCAGCGCCGGGATCGAGCGGGAGTATCGCAATGAGCAGTTCTTC.